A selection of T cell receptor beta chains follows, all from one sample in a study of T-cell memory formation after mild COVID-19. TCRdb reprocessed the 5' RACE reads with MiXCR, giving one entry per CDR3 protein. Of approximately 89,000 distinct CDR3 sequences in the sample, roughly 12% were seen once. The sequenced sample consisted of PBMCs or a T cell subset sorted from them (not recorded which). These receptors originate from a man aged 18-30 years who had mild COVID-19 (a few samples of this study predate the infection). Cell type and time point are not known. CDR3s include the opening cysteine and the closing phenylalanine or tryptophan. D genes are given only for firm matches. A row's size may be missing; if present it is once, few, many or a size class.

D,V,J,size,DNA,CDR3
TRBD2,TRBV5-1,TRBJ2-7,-,TGCGCCAGCAGCCCGGGAGGGGACGGCCGATACGAGCAGTACTTC,CASSPGGDGRYEQYF
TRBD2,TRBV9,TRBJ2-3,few,TGTGCCAGCAGCGTCTGGGCCGGGACTAGCGGGGGGGCAGGAGATACGCAGTATTTT,CASSVWAGTSGGAGDTQYF
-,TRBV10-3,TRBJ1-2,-,TGTGCCATCAGTGACCTCGGGGGGGAAACCGACTATGGCTACACCTTC,CAISDLGGETDYGYTF
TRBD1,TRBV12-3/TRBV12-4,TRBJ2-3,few,TGTGCCAGCAGCCCGACAGGGTGGGCAGATACGCAGTATTTT,CASSPTGWADTQYF
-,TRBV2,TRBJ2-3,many,TGTGCCAGCAGGGCTACGTCGGATAGCACAGATACGCAGTATTTT,CASRATSDSTDTQYF
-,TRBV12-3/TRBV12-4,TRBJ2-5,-,TGTGCCAGCAAGGAGGCTGCTAGCCAAGAGACCCAGTACTTC,CASKEAASQETQYF
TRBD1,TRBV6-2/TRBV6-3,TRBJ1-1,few,TGTGCCAGCAGTCGGGACAGACAGAACACTGAAGCTTTCTTT,CASSRDRQNTEAFF
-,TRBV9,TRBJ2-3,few,TGTGCCAGCAGCGTAAGGACCCTTGGGGGGCAGAGCACAGATACGCAGTATTTT,CASSVRTLGGQSTDTQYF
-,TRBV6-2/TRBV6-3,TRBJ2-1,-,TGTGCCAGCAGAACCCCTAGGGGGGGCAATGAGCAGTTCTTC,CASRTPRGGNEQFF
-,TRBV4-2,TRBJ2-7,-,TGTGCCAGCAGCCAAGACGGTTACGAGCAGTACTTC,CASSQDGYEQYF
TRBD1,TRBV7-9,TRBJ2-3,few,TGTGCCAGCAGACCCTTGACAGGGAAAAGCACAGATACGCAGTATTTT,CASRPLTGKSTDTQYF
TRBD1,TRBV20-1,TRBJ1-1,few,TGCAGTGCTACCGACAGGGATAACACTGAAGCTTTCTTT,CSATDRDNTEAFF
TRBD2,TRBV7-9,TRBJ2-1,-,TGTGCCAGCAGCTTCAAGCGGGGGGGCAATGAGCAGTTCTTC,CASSFKRGGNEQFF
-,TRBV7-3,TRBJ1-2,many,TGTGCCAGCAGCTTAGAGGGTGGCTATGGCTACACCTTC,CASSLEGGYGYTF
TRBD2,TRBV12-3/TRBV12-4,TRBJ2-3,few,TGTGCCAGCTGGGGACTAGCGGGGGTAAAAGATACGCAGTATTTT,CASWGLAGVKDTQYF
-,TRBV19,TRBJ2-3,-,TGTGCCAGTACTGCGGCGGGAACTAGCACAGATACGCAGTATTTT,CASTAAGTSTDTQYF
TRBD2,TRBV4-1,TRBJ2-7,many,TGCGCCAGCAGTGTTCTAGCGGGGGGCCCCGAGCAGTACTTC,CASSVLAGGPEQYF
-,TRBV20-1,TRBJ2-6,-,TGCAGTGCTAGAAATATGAGCTCTGGGGCCAACGTCCTGACTTTC,CSARNMSSGANVLTF
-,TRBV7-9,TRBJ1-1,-,TGTGCCAGCTTCGGGCTGAACACTGAAGCTTTCTTT,CASFGLNTEAFF
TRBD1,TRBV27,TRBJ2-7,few,TGTGCCAGCAGTTTAGGGACAGAGGGGCAGTACTTC,CASSLGTEGQYF
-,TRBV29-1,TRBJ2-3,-,TGCAGCGTTGAAACCCAGACAGATACGCAGTATTTT,CSVETQTDTQYF
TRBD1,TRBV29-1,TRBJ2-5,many,TGCAGCGTAACAGGGGTCGAGGAGACCCAGTACTTC,CSVTGVEETQYF
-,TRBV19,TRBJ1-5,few,TGTGCCAGTAGCCTGGCTAGCAATCAGCCCCAGCATTTT,CASSLASNQPQHF
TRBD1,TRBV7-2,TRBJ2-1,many,TGTGCCAGCAGCCCCTCAGGGGGTCACCCCTACAATGAGCAGTTCTTC,CASSPSGGHPYNEQFF
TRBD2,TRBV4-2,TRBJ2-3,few,TGTGCCAGCAGCCAAGATAGAAGCGGGGGGCCCACAGATACGCAGTATTTT,CASSQDRSGGPTDTQYF
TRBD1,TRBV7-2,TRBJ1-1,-,TGTGCCAGCAGCTTAGGGACAGGGGGCAGGAGGAACACTGAAGCTTTCTTT,CASSLGTGGRRNTEAFF
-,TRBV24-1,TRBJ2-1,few,TGTGCCACTGGGGCGGACCCCTTGATCCACAATGAGCAGTTCTTC,CATGADPLIHNEQFF
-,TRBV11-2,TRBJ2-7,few,TGTGCCAGCAGCTACCGGGACTCCCTTTACGAGCAGTACTTC,CASSYRDSLYEQYF
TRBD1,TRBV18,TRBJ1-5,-,TGTGCCAGCTCACCACCGCCGACAGGGCGCAATCAGCCCCAGCATTTT,CASSPPPTGRNQPQHF
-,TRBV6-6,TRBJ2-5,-,TGTGCCAGCAGTTGGGCGACTCACGAGACCCAGTACTTC,CASSWATHETQYF
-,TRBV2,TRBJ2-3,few,TGTGCCAGCAGTGAAGCGCTTACAGGCACAGATACGCAGTATTTT,CASSEALTGTDTQYF
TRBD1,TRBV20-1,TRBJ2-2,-,TGCAGTGCTAGCGGGACAGGGGTCCCCGGGGAGCTGTTTTTT,CSASGTGVPGELFF
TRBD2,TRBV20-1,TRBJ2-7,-,TGCAGTGCCCCGCGACTAGCGGGAGCCCACTACGAGCAGTACTTC,CSAPRLAGAHYEQYF
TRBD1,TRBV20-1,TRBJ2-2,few,TGCAGTGCTAGATCCCGGGACAGGGAGAACACCGGGGAGCTGTTTTTT,CSARSRDRENTGELFF
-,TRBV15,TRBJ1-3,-,TGTGCCACCAGCAGGGACGGACCGTCTGGAAACACCATATATTTT,CATSRDGPSGNTIYF
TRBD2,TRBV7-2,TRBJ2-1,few,TGTGCCAGCTCCATCGGGCGGGGGGGGCCCGATGAGCAGTTCTTC,CASSIGRGGPDEQFF
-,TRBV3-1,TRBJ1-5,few,TGTGCCAGCAGCCCCGCACCTAATCAGCCCCAGCATTTT,CASSPAPNQPQHF
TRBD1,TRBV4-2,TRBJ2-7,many,TGTGCCAGCAGCCCCGGACAGGGAGACTACGAGCAGTACTTC,CASSPGQGDYEQYF
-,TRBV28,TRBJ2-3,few,TGTGCCAGCAGTTCCTCCGGATACACAGATACGCAGTATTTT,CASSSSGYTDTQYF
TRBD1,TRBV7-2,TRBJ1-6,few,TGTGCCAGCAGCTACACAGGGGTCGAAAGAAGCCTCCACTTT,CASSYTGVERSLHF